The next 30 T cell receptor beta chains were all read from a single sample in a study of T-cell reconstitution after alpha-beta-depleted transplantation in children. Unique molecular identifiers featured in how the TCRbeta library was prepared. Each CDR3 protein is one row after TCRdb ran MiXCR on the PCR reads. The data hold 700,000 to 850,000 distinct CDR3 sequences, with 16% observed a single time. Sequenced here: PBMCs, mostly from graft donor cells, sampled 360 days after TCRalphabeta/CD19-depleted stem cell transplant. These receptors originate from a male patient between 5 and 17 years old who had a stem cell transplant for acute lymphoblastic leukemia, so the T cells may come from the graft donor.

A few counts support this clonotype. The chain carries TRBV12-3 or TRBV12-4 and TRBJ1-6, with D perhaps matching TRBD1 (5 bases). V was clipped by 3 bases and J by 5 bases, with 14 bases between them. The CDR3 has 16 amino acids. The CDR3 sequence: CASSLGGKGHNSPLHF. The CDR3 DNA is TGTGCCAGCAGTTTGGGGGGTAAGGGGCATAATTCACCCCTCCACTTT.

The chain recombines TRBV12-5 with TRBJ2-5; TRBD2 matches 13 bases. V lost 3 bases to trimming and J lost 5 bases; unmatched junction nucleotides: 12. The germline CDR1 and CDR2 sequences are LGHNT and FRNRAP. The CDR3 spans 18 residues. CDR3 in amino acids: CASGFPLLLAGGVETQYF. In DNA, the CDR3 is TGTGCTAGTGGTTTTCCCCTACTACTAGCGGGAGGGGTGGAGACCCAGTACTTC.

This clonotype was seen more than once but under ten times. V and J are TRBV19 and TRBJ2-3, with D perhaps matching TRBD1 or TRBD2 (5 bases each). Deletions cut 2 bases from V and 1 base from J, with 10 bases between. Germline lookup yields CDR1 LNHDA and CDR2 SQIVND (reference sequence). CDR3 length equals 15 residues. The CDR3 protein is CASSIRDGRTDTQYF. The CDR3 nucleotides are TGTGCCAGTAGTATAAGGGACGGTCGCACAGATACGCAGTATTTT.

The V call is TRBV10-2, the J call TRBJ2-3, with D perhaps matching TRBD1 or TRBD2 (6 bases each). The V and J ends lost 7 bases and 4 bases respectively, with 12 bases between them. In germline, CDR1 is WSHSY, CDR2 SAAADI. The CDR3 contains 13 residues. CDR3 region: CASKEGGPDTQYF. CDR3 DNA: TGCGCCAGCAAGGAGGGGGGCCCAGATACGCAGTATTTT.

CDR3 residues: CSASRGGLNTEAFF. In DNA, the CDR3 is TGCAGTGCTAGTCGAGGCGGCTTGAACACTGAAGCTTTCTTT. The J gene is TRBJ1-1, the V gene TRBV20-1; D unresolved. Germline V gives CDR1 DFQATT, CDR2 SNEGSKA (reference sequence). The V gene lost 3 bases and the J gene lost 0 bases, with 11 bases spanning the gap. The CDR3 has 14 amino acids.

The chain is built from TRBV4-1 and TRBJ2-4; weak D call: TRBD2 (6 bases). CDR3 size: 15 residues. Trimming removed 0 bases at V and 6 bases at J, with 12 bases between. The V gene's germline CDR1 is MGHRA and CDR2 YSYEKL. The chain's CDR3 is CASSQDMNSGNIQYF. The CDR3 DNA sequence: TGCGCCAGCAGCCAAGATATGAATAGCGGAAACATTCAGTACTTC.

A few counts support this clonotype. The gene calls are TRBV7-9 and TRBJ2-5; no definite D call. CDR1 SEHNR and CDR2 FQNEAQ come from the germline V gene (reference sequence). This CDR3 has 12 amino acids. V lost 1 base to trimming and J lost 5 bases, with 5 bases between them. The CDR3 region has the DNA TGTGCCAGCAGCTTAGGAATGGAGACCCAGTACTTC. The encoded protein is CASSLGMETQYF.

Many counts were recorded for this clonotype. The V and J genes are TRBV27 and TRBJ2-1; 7 bases are a match to TRBD2. The junction had 3 bases not matched to a gene; V was cut back by 10 bases and J by 0 bases. Germline lookup yields CDR1 MNHEY and CDR2 SMNVEV (reference sequence). CDR3 size: 13 residues. Written as DNA, the CDR3 is TGTGCCATCGGGACTACCTCCTACAATGAGCAGTTCTTC. Its translation is CAIGTTSYNEQFF.

This clonotype appeared a few times. This sequence joins TRBV27 and TRBJ2-1, with D perhaps TRBD1 (6 bases). V dropped 3 bases and J dropped 0 bases, with 9 bases sitting between them. The CDR3 has 15 amino acids. CDR1 is MNHEY, CDR2 SMNVEV, per germline (reference sequence). The CDR3 reads CASSFQGISYNEQFF. CDR3 coding DNA: TGTGCCAGCAGTTTCCAGGGGATCTCCTACAATGAGCAGTTCTTC.

The chain combines TRBV4-2 with TRBJ2-7; 7 bases are a match to TRBD2. The CDR3 contains 13 residues. The V and J ends lost 5 bases and 3 bases, in that order; junction bases with no gene match: 4. The germline CDR1 and CDR2 sequences are LGHNA and YNFKEQ. Here the CDR3 reads CASSRTRVYEQYF. As DNA, the CDR3 is TGTGCCAGCAGCAGGACTAGAGTCTACGAGCAGTACTTC.

The V gene is TRBV29-1, the J gene TRBJ1-1; tentatively, D is TRBD1 (6 bases). V was clipped by 3 bases and J by 5 bases, with 16 bases between them. The CDR3 has 14 amino acids. The germline V gene encodes CDR1 SQVTM and CDR2 ANQGSEA. The CDR3 nucleotides read TGCAGCGTTGATCCAGGGGTGGGTATAACTGAAGCTTTCTTT. Amino acid sequence: CSVDPGVGITEAFF.

The V call is TRBV6-1, the J call TRBJ1-5; 7 positions match TRBD1. The junction had 17 bases not matched to a gene; V was cut back by 4 bases and J by 2 bases. Germline CDR1 reads MNHNS; CDR2 reads SASEGT. The CDR3 contains 19 residues. In nucleotides, the CDR3 is TGTGCCAGCAGTGGTAAACCCGGGACAGCCCTTCGGGGCAATCAGCCCCAGCATTTT. Translating it yields CASSGKPGTALRGNQPQHF.

This clonotype was picked up a small number of times. This chain joins TRBV5-1 and TRBJ2-2, with 7 bases fitting TRBD2. Germline lookup yields CDR1 SGHRS and CDR2 YFSETQ. The junction had 4 bases not matched to a gene; V was cut back by 0 bases and J by 5 bases. The CDR3 is 15 residues long. In DNA, the CDR3 is TGCGCCAGCAGCTTGGTGCGGGAGATAACCGGGGAGCTGTTTTTT. Its translation: CASSLVREITGELFF.

The sample holds one count of this clonotype. V usage is TRBV5-6 and J usage is TRBJ2-1; 11 bases are a match to TRBD2. Germline V lookup: CDR1 SGHDT, CDR2 YYEEEE. The J segment lost 15 bases and the V segment lost 2 bases, leaving 7 bases of the junction unmatched. The CDR3 spans 13 residues. CDR3 sequence (DNA): TGTGCCAGCAGCTTTAGCGGGAGGGCCTCCTCGTTCTTC. The encoded protein is CASSFSGRASSFF.

The chain is built from TRBV29-1 and TRBJ2-7; 13 nucleotides align to TRBD2. CDR1 and CDR2 from the germline V gene are SQVTM and ANQGSEA. This CDR3 is built from 17 residues. After removal of 1 base from V and 2 bases from J, the junction contained 8 bases not matched to a gene. In DNA form, the CDR3 reads TGCAGCGTTGAAGCCTGGACTAGCGGGGGACTAACCTACGAGCAGTACTTC. It codes for CSVEAWTSGGLTYEQYF.

This clonotype was observed a few times. The V call is TRBV5-1, the J call TRBJ2-7; a possible D gene is TRBD1 (5 bases). Germline V CDR1 and CDR2: SGHRS, YFSETQ. V was trimmed by 4 bases and J by 5 bases, leaving 13 bases between them. The CDR3 consists of 13 residues. The CDR3 protein is CASSGLLRDEQYF. The CDR3 DNA is TGCGCCAGCAGCGGGCTCCTCAGGGACGAGCAGTACTTC.

V and J are TRBV3-1 and TRBJ1-5, with D tentatively TRBD1 (5 bases). With 1 base removed from V and 6 bases from J, the gap between germline ends came to 7 bases. CDR1 LGHDT and CDR2 YNNKEL come from the germline V gene (reference sequence). This CDR3 is 13 amino acids long. CDR3 DNA: TGTGCCAGCAGCCAAGTCGGGGGTCAGCCCCAGCATTTT. Its protein product is CASSQVGGQPQHF.

This clonotype was picked up a small number of times. The V call is TRBV10-3, the J call TRBJ2-7; D might be TRBD1 (5 bases). CDR3 length: 13 amino acids. The germline V gene has CDR1 ENHRY and CDR2 SYGVKD. V was shortened by 4 bases and J by 0 bases, with 7 bases between the two germline ends. CDR3 residues: CAISGGNSYEQYF. Here the CDR3 DNA reads TGTGCCATCAGTGGGGGCAACTCCTACGAGCAGTACTTC.

At least ten counts were recorded for this clonotype. The chain joins TRBV27 to TRBJ2-2; TRBD2 matches at 14 bases. The germline gives CDR1 MNHEY, CDR2 SMNVEV (reference sequence). This CDR3 is built from 20 residues. J gave up 3 bases and V 6 bases, and 15 bases lay outside the gene matches. This CDR3 is CASRHPRLAGGRWDTGELFF. CDR3 DNA sequence: TGTGCCAGCAGACACCCTAGACTAGCGGGAGGGCGTTGGGACACCGGGGAGCTGTTTTTT.

The chain uses TRBV4-1 and TRBJ2-1; 7 nucleotides line up with TRBD1. The CDR3 contains 17 residues. CDR1 and CDR2 (germline): MGHRA, YSYEKL. J gave up 7 bases and V 0 bases, and 12 bases lay outside the gene matches. This CDR3 reads CASSQERRGQRLNEQFF. The CDR3 DNA follows: TGCGCCAGCAGCCAAGAGCGACGGGGACAGCGTCTTAATGAGCAGTTCTTC.

The chain is built from TRBV12-3 or TRBV12-4 and TRBJ1-4, with D possibly being TRBD1 (6 bases). The CDR3 is 16 residues long. V lost 2 bases and J lost 5, with 15 bases in between. CDR3 nucleotides: TGTGCCAGCAGTTTATTATCCCCCAGGGGAAATGAAAAACTGTTTTTT. Protein: CASSLLSPRGNEKLFF.

This clonotype was counted many times. V and J are TRBV20-1 and TRBJ1-6; D perhaps matches TRBD1 (5 bases). V was shortened by 5 bases and J by 6 bases, with 17 bases between the two germline ends. The germline V gene has CDR1 DFQATT and CDR2 SNEGSKA (reference sequence). CDR3 size: 15 residues. CDR3 region: CSASLGTGLNSPLHF. The DNA of the CDR3 is TGCAGTGCTTCCTTGGGGACCGGGCTTAATTCACCCCTCCACTTT.

This clonotype was found a few times. The CDR3: CSAYRGAGGSSYEQYF. For the CDR3, the DNA is TGCAGTGCTTATCGAGGGGCGGGAGGGAGCTCCTACGAGCAGTACTTC. The chain carries TRBV20-1 and TRBJ2-7, with 9 positions matching TRBD2. With 5 bases clipped from V and 0 bases from J, the junction kept 11 bases outside the gene matches. The CDR3 loop spans 16 amino acids. The V gene's germline CDR1 is DFQATT and CDR2 SNEGSKA (reference sequence).

This clonotype was recorded a few times. The chain recombines TRBV7-6 with TRBJ2-5, with D unclear. V dropped 5 bases and J dropped 5 bases, with 15 bases sitting between them. Germline V CDR1 and CDR2: SGHVS, FNYEAQ. The CDR3 spans 14 residues. CDR3 region: CASSEDAARETQYF. CDR3 in DNA: TGTGCCAGCAGCGAAGACGCGGCAAGGGAGACCCAGTACTTC.

The chain couples TRBV5-1 to TRBJ2-1; a weak D match, TRBD2 (5 bases). Germline V gene sequence: CDR1 SGHRS, CDR2 YFSETQ. The V gene lost 5 bases and the J gene lost 3 bases, with 18 bases spanning the gap. This CDR3 comprises 16 residues. The CDR3 region has the DNA TGCGCCAGCAGGTGGGCCCGCTCAGGACTCTACAATGAGCAGTTCTTC. Translated, it gives CASRWARSGLYNEQFF.

This clonotype has more than one count but fewer than ten. The chain joins TRBV20-1 to TRBJ1-3; possibly TRBD1 for D (5 bases). Germline CDR1 and CDR2: DFQATT and SNEGSKA (reference sequence). Between the trimmed V and J ends, which lost 2 bases and 1 base, there was a span of 12 bases. CDR3 size: 15 residues. CDR3 coding DNA: TGCAGTGCTAGACCGGGACTGACTTCTGGAAACACCATATATTTT. This sequence encodes CSARPGLTSGNTIYF.

The rearrangement uses TRBV20-1 and TRBJ2-3, with 7 bases matching TRBD2. The length of the CDR3 is 13 residues. CDR1 and CDR2 (germline): DFQATT, SNEGSKA (reference sequence). V shed 6 bases, J shed 6 bases, and the junction held 9 bases outside the gene matches. The CDR3 sequence is CSAPTVGRDTQYF. DNA for the CDR3: TGCAGTGCCCCCACGGTCGGGAGGGATACGCAGTATTTT.

The chain recombines TRBV14 with TRBJ2-5; unclear D gene. This CDR3 has 17 residues. Germline loops: CDR1 SGHDN, CDR2 FVKESK. With 2 bases removed from V and 3 bases from J, the gap between germline ends came to 19 bases. Written as DNA, the CDR3 is TGTGCCAGCAGCCAATGGCGGTTGACCAAGGAAGAAGAGACCCAGTACTTC. It yields the protein CASSQWRLTKEEETQYF.

This clonotype was detected only a few times. The V and J genes are TRBV27 and TRBJ1-2; a possible D gene is TRBD1 (6 bases). V lost 3 bases and J lost 5, with 10 bases in between. Germline loops: CDR1 MNHEY, CDR2 SMNVEV (reference sequence). The CDR3 is made up of 13 amino acids. CDR3 DNA: TGTGCCAGCAGTTTCACACAGGGTTATGGCTACACCTTC. This gives the protein CASSFTQGYGYTF.

This rearrangement joins TRBV5-1 to TRBJ2-5; D remains unclear. CDR1 and CDR2 from the germline V gene are SGHRS and YFSETQ. The CDR3 is 14 amino acids. The V end was cut by 1 base, the J end by 5 bases, with 12 bases between. CDR3 loop: CASSLYGASETQYF. The CDR3 nucleotides are TGCGCCAGCAGCTTGTACGGCGCATCCGAGACCCAGTACTTC.